This paragraph reports one TCR beta chain. Trimming shortened V by 4 bases and J by 5 bases, and 17 bases separated the two germline ends. Germline values: CDR1 SQVTM, CDR2 ANQGSEA. The length of the CDR3 is 14 residues. TCRdb's copy holds only in-frame clones and misses some; the assay was immunoSEQ multiplex PCR. The sample records about 39,000 clones, 80% to 90% being singletons. This sample stems from a study of T cell changes during pregnancy in multiple sclerosis. The source of this sequence is a female donor with multiple sclerosis, enrolled in a pregnancy study. The sequences come from CD4+ T cells from peripheral blood mononuclear cells, collected before pregnancy. J is TRBJ2-5 and V is TRBV29-1; TRBD2 is a possible D gene (7 bases). The CDR3 here is CSVVGAGAGETQYF. The CDR3 DNA reads TGCAGCGTTGTGGGGGCGGGAGCCGGGGAGACCCAGTACTTC.